Below, 18 T cell receptor beta chains from the same sample are listed, as sequenced in a study of shared clonotypes between healthy human individuals. Naive CD8 cells lacked CD45RO, underwent positive selection for CCR7 and left out terminally differentiated effector memory CD45RA+ cells. Sequenced by immunoSEQ multiplex PCR; TCRdb stores in-frame clones only, minus some. The data show about 2 million clones, just under 95% seen once. The sample comprised naive CD8+ T cells sorted from blood. Every receptor here comes from a man aged 18 to 29 in good health.

The V and J genes are TRBV4-1 and TRBJ2-7; D possibly corresponds to TRBD2 (5 bases). The CDR3 length is 14 residues. Germline loops: CDR1 MGHRA, CDR2 YSYEKL. The ends were cut back, 4 bases at V and 2 bases at J, with 12 bases in the middle. CDR3 nucleotide sequence: TGCGCCAGCAGCCTGGGGATAGCGCCCTACGAGCAGTACTTC. Translated: CASSLGIAPYEQYF.

This clone was seen a single time. The gene calls are TRBV7-9 and TRBJ2-7; D is unclear. The CDR3 is 16 amino acids. CDR1 SEHNR and CDR2 FQNEAQ come from the germline V gene (reference sequence). V lost 1 base and J lost 4, with 17 bases in between. Written as DNA, the CDR3 is TGTGCCAGCAGCTTAGTAGAGAGTTCCGGGCCTTACGAGCAGTACTTC. It translates to CASSLVESSGPYEQYF.

This clone was picked up one time. CDR3 coding DNA: TGTGCCAGCAGCAGACAGGGGGCGTATAATTCACCCCTCCACTTT. Amino acid sequence: CASSRQGAYNSPLHF. The V call is TRBV5-6, the J call TRBJ1-6; 10 bases match TRBD1. Trimming at V came to 4 bases and at J to 4 bases, leaving 2 bases not matched to a gene. Germline V CDR1 and CDR2: SGHDT, YYEEEE. This CDR3 has 15 residues.

The J gene is TRBJ1-2, the V gene TRBV14; D is undetermined. Trimming cost V 4 bases and J 4 bases, with 13 bases left between them. Looked up from germline, CDR1 is SGHDN and CDR2 is FVKESK. This CDR3 region has 14 residues. CDR3 loop: CASSPQSNGYGYTF. CDR3 sequence (DNA): TGTGCCAGCAGCCCTCAGTCTAATGGCTATGGCTACACCTTC. The variable domain in full, completed from reference TRBV14 and TRBJ1-2, reads EAGVTQFPSHSVIEKGQTVTLRCDPISGHDNLYWYRRVMGKEIKFLLHFVKESKQDESGMPNNRFLAERTGGTYSTLKVQPAELEDSGVYFCASSPQSNGYGYTFGSGTRLTVV.

V usage is TRBV4-1 and J usage is TRBJ2-7, with D perhaps TRBD2 (5 bases). This CDR3 is 14 amino acids long. CDR1 MGHRA and CDR2 YSYEKL come from the germline V gene. V was pared by 0 bases and J by 3 bases, with 9 bases between. As DNA, the CDR3 is TGCGCCAGCAGCCAAGAGGGGAGCGACTACGAGCAGTACTTC. Its translation is CASSQEGSDYEQYF.

For the CDR3, the DNA is TGCGCCAGCAGCACCTACACTATCACAGATACGCAGTATTTT. Protein: CASSTYTITDTQYF. The gene calls are TRBV5-1 and TRBJ2-3; no clear D gene. Trimming left V 4 bases short and J 2 bases short, with 11 bases between. CDR1 is SGHRS and CDR2 is YFSETQ in the germline V gene. CDR3 size: 14 residues.

This chain connects TRBV19 to TRBJ2-7; TRBD2 agrees at 10 bases. Germline V lookup: CDR1 LNHDA, CDR2 SQIVND (reference sequence). The CDR3 is 16 amino acids. J lost 0 bases, V lost 1 base, and 3 bases had no gene match. The CDR3 DNA reads as TGTGCCAGTAGTATAGGGACTAGCGGCCACTCCTACGAGCAGTACTTC. This sequence encodes CASSIGTSGHSYEQYF.

Details on this clone: Other DNA sequences of this sample code for an identical CDR3. CDR3 protein: CASSDRGVETQYF. Written as DNA, the CDR3 is TGTGCCAGCTCGGACAGGGGCGTGGAGACCCAGTACTTC. The genes are TRBV5-4 and TRBJ2-5; 9 bases map to TRBD1. The CDR3 sequence is 13 residues long. V gave up 7 bases and J gave up 5 bases; unmatched junction bases: 6. The germline CDR1 and CDR2 sequences are SGHNT and YYREEE (reference sequence).

V gene TRBV30 combines with J gene TRBJ1-6; the D is unclear. CDR3 length: 14 amino acids. The germline V gene encodes CDR1 GTSNPN and CDR2 SVGIG (reference sequence). V lost 2 bases to trimming and J lost 2 bases, with 7 bases between them. As DNA, the CDR3 is TGTGCCTGGAGTAAACAGACCTATAATTCACCCCTCCACTTT. Translation: CAWSKQTYNSPLHF.

This chain links TRBV6-5 with TRBJ2-1, with 10 bases that match TRBD2. The V gene's germline CDR1 is MNHEY and CDR2 SVGAGI. The CDR3 length is 15 residues. With 5 bases clipped from V and 5 bases from J, the junction kept 6 bases outside the gene matches. The CDR3 bases are TGTGCCAGCAGTGGACGGACTAGCGGAAACAATGAGCAGTTCTTC. This encodes CASSGRTSGNNEQFF.

This clone was picked up one time. J is TRBJ2-3 and V is TRBV11-2; 9 bases are shared with TRBD2. In germline, CDR1 is SGHAT, CDR2 FQNNGV. The CDR3 extends over 18 amino acids. The V gene end was trimmed by 2 bases and the J gene end by 0 bases; junction bases not matched to a gene: 9. CDR3: CASSLWLAGGGSTDTQYF. In DNA, the CDR3 is TGTGCCAGCAGCTTATGGTTGGCGGGAGGGGGCAGCACAGATACGCAGTATTTT.

The genes are TRBV5-4 and TRBJ2-7; perhaps TRBD1 as D (6 bases). Germline V gene lookup returns CDR1 SGHNT and CDR2 YYREEE (reference sequence). CDR3 length: 14 amino acids. V was pared by 2 bases and J by 2 bases, with 11 bases between. The CDR3 here is CASSLRDNPYEQYF. The CDR3 nucleotides are TGTGCCAGCAGCTTACGGGACAACCCCTACGAGCAGTACTTC.

Comments on this clone: This same CDR3 is encoded by further DNA sequences in the sample. This sequence joins TRBV5-6 and TRBJ2-7; D perhaps matches TRBD1 (5 bases). From germline, CDR1 is SGHDT and CDR2 YYEEEE. Trimming pared 4 bases from V and 0 bases from J, leaving 8 bases between. The CDR3 length is 13 residues. The CDR3 loop is CASSGQGSYEQYF. The CDR3 DNA reads TGTGCCAGCAGCGGGCAGGGCTCCTACGAGCAGTACTTC.

This chain uses TRBV2 with TRBJ2-1; 7 bases match TRBD1. This CDR3 has 18 amino acids. Germline loops: CDR1 SNHLY, CDR2 FYNNEI. Trimming removed 3 bases from V and 3 bases from J; junction bases left unmatched: 14. CDR3 amino acids: CASSDTHVGTEIYNEQFF. The CDR3 nucleotides are TGTGCCAGCAGTGACACCCACGTCGGGACAGAAATCTACAATGAGCAGTTCTTC.

Comment on this clone: The same CDR3 arises from other DNA sequences in this sample as well. The chain uses TRBV11-2 and TRBJ2-7; maybe TRBD2 (5 bases). Germline values: CDR1 SGHAT, CDR2 FQNNGV. The germline V and J ends were trimmed by 3 bases and 1 base, with 7 bases remaining between them. The CDR3 loop spans 13 amino acids. CDR3 protein: CASSFTGSYEQYF. The CDR3 DNA sequence: TGTGCCAGCAGCTTCACGGGGTCCTACGAGCAGTACTTC.

This clone was seen only a few times. The sample has other DNA sequences that encode this CDR3 too. The gene calls are TRBV6-1 and TRBJ2-7; D uncertain. V was pared by 3 bases and J by 2 bases, with 5 bases between. The CDR3 runs 12 residues. Germline V gives CDR1 MNHNS, CDR2 SASEGT. CDR3 residues: CASSDRAYEQYF. The CDR3 DNA is TGTGCCAGCAGTGACAGAGCCTACGAGCAGTACTTC.

This sequence joins TRBV9 and TRBJ2-7; tentative D call: TRBD1 (5 bases). The CDR3 loop spans 15 amino acids. Germline V lookup: CDR1 SGDLS, CDR2 YYNGEE. V lost 1 base and J lost 1, with 12 bases in between. As DNA, the CDR3 is TGTGCCAGCAGCGTAAGCGACAGTGAGTCCTACGAGCAGTACTTC. It encodes CASSVSDSESYEQYF.

The DNA for the CDR3 is TGTGCCAGCAGCTTAGATGTCTTGGGCACTGAAGCTTTCTTT. Protein product: CASSLDVLGTEAFF. V and J are TRBV7-8 and TRBJ1-1; D remains ambiguous. The CDR3 contains 14 residues. V shed 1 base and J shed 4 bases, with 10 bases lying between them. Germline assignment: CDR1 SGHVS and CDR2 FQNEAQ.